Shown below are 23 T cell receptor beta chains from a single sample sequenced in a study of blood T cell repertoires in COVID-19 (dated by TCRdb to the early 2020s). Library generation was performed with the immunoSEQ multiplex PCR assay. Sourced from immuneACCESS, this table was stored by TCRdb with only in-frame sequences that have V and J called. A share of the clones is absent; for the studies checked, an unresolved V gene accounts for under half, and the remainder has no known explanation. Here the sample has tens of thousands of clones; roughly 87% occur a single time. The ten largest account for around 1.6% of the sample. Sample: peripheral blood. All receptors come from a man aged 60-69 years with acute or convalescent COVID-19.

The V gene is TRBV19, the J gene TRBJ2-7; 8 positions agree with TRBD1. The V segment lost 5 bases and the J segment 2 bases; nucleotides outside the gene matches: 14. Germline CDR1 reads LNHDA; CDR2 reads SQIVND (reference sequence). There are 17 residues in the CDR3. CDR3 sequence (DNA): TGTGCCAGTAGTCCCCAACAGGGGCAGGGGGCAACCTACGAGCAGTACTTC. This encodes CASSPQQGQGATYEQYF.

This clone was seen a single time. The chain carries TRBV5-4 and TRBJ1-3, with unresolved D. Between the trimmed V and J ends, which lost 6 bases and 1 base, there was a span of 8 bases. The CDR3 sequence is 13 residues long. Germline V CDR1 and CDR2: SGHNT, YYREEE (reference sequence). The CDR3 nucleotides read TGTGCCAGCACCCCCCCATCTGGAAACACCATATATTTT. Its translation: CASTPPSGNTIYF. The full variable domain, completed using reference TRBV5-4 and TRBJ1-3, is ETGVTQSPTHLIKTRGQQVTLRCSSQSGHNTVSWYQQALGQGPQFIFQYYREEENGRGNFPPRFSGLQFPNYSSELNVNALELDDSALYLCASTPPSGNTIYFGEGSWLTVV.

This clone was found a few times. The chain has TRBV10-3 and TRBJ2-7; tentative D call: TRBD1 (5 bases). Trimming took off 5 bases at V and 0 bases at J, with 8 bases between the two ends. This CDR3 contains 13 residues. Germline CDR1 reads ENHRY; CDR2 reads SYGVKD. DNA for the CDR3: TGTGCCATCAGTTCGACAGTCTCCTACGAGCAGTACTTC. Translation gives CAISSTVSYEQYF.

V gene TRBV7-2 combines with J gene TRBJ2-7, with TRBD2 matching 7 bases. CDR1 and CDR2 (germline): SGHTA, FQGNSA. Trimming cost V 4 bases and J 3 bases; bases outside gene matches: 12. The length of the CDR3 is 16 residues. Written as DNA, the CDR3 is TGTGCCAGCAGCTCAAGCCTTGGTGGGGGGGGCTACGAGCAGTACTTC. Its protein is CASSSSLGGGGYEQYF.

This rearrangement joins TRBV4-2 to TRBJ1-2; 8 nucleotides align to TRBD1. The CDR3 has 16 residues. CDR1 and CDR2 (germline): LGHNA, YNFKEQ. J gave up 6 bases and V 5 bases, and 14 bases lay outside the gene matches. CDR3 residues: CASSRDRLLRRDGYTF. Written as DNA, the CDR3 is TGTGCCAGCAGCAGGGACAGGTTACTTCGGAGGGATGGCTACACCTTC.

The chain employs TRBV10-2 and TRBJ1-5; 7 nucleotides match TRBD1. This CDR3 is built from 14 residues. Germline loops: CDR1 WSHSY, CDR2 SAAADI. Trimming removed 6 bases from V and 3 bases from J; junction bases left unmatched: 5. The CDR3 here is CASSVDRSNQPQHF. The CDR3 DNA sequence: TGCGCCAGCAGCGTGGACAGGTCCAATCAGCCCCAGCATTTT.

The CDR3 protein is CASSPWGTATRLGNQPQHF. Here the CDR3 DNA reads TGTGCCAGTAGTCCCTGGGGGACAGCGACACGCCTAGGCAATCAGCCCCAGCATTTT. The rearrangement links TRBV19 to TRBJ1-5, with 7 bases fitting TRBD1. V lost 5 bases and J lost 2; bases outside the gene matches: 18. Germline assignment: CDR1 LNHDA and CDR2 SQIVND (reference sequence). The CDR3 loop spans 19 amino acids.

The chain uses TRBV7-9 and TRBJ1-1; 7 nucleotides agree with TRBD1. Trimming took 1 base from V and 4 from J; bases not matched to a gene: 0. CDR1 SEHNR and CDR2 FQNEAQ come from the germline V gene (reference sequence). The CDR3 has 13 amino acids. The CDR3 sequence: CASSLDRGTEAFF. For the CDR3, the DNA is TGTGCCAGCAGCTTAGACAGGGGCACTGAAGCTTTCTTT.

The sample holds one count of this clone. The chain employs TRBV5-1 and TRBJ2-3, with TRBD1 matching 8 bases. V shed 5 bases, J shed 4 bases, and the junction held 6 bases outside the gene matches. Germline values: CDR1 SGHRS, CDR2 YFSETQ. This CDR3 comprises 14 residues. CDR3: CASSAGQGPDTQYF. The CDR3 coding sequence is TGCGCCAGCAGTGCCGGACAGGGTCCAGATACGCAGTATTTT.

The chain couples TRBV19 to TRBJ1-5; the D gene is possibly TRBD1 (6 bases). The CDR3 has 14 residues. V was pared by 3 bases and J by 2 bases, with 8 bases between. The germline V gene encodes CDR1 LNHDA and CDR2 SQIVND (reference sequence). The CDR3 DNA sequence: TGTGCCAGTAGTATTTCAGGGGGCAATCAGCCCCAGCATTTT. This codes for CASSISGGNQPQHF.

Concerning this clone itself: Other DNA sequences in this specimen translate into the identical CDR3. V usage is TRBV5-1 and J usage is TRBJ1-2, with 7 bases matching TRBD1. Germline V CDR1 and CDR2: SGHRS, YFSETQ. This CDR3 has 13 residues. J lost 4 bases, V lost 4 bases, and 4 bases had no gene match. CDR3 sequence (DNA): TGCGCCAGCAGCCCCGGGACAGTCTATGGCTACACCTTC. Translated, it gives CASSPGTVYGYTF.

The chain combines TRBV25-1 with TRBJ1-4; D is possibly TRBD1 (6 bases). The V gene's germline CDR1 is MGHDK and CDR2 SYGVNS. This CDR3 has 13 amino acids. V was pared by 6 bases and J by 4 bases, with 9 bases between. The CDR3 spells CASRDSLNEKLFF. Written as DNA, the CDR3 is TGTGCCAGCAGGGACAGCCTTAATGAAAAACTGTTTTTT.

The V and J genes are TRBV10-1 and TRBJ1-1; the D gene is possibly TRBD1 (6 bases). With 7 bases removed from V and 3 bases from J, the gap between germline ends came to 15 bases. The CDR3 is 14 residues long. Germline V gene data show CDR1 as WNHNN and CDR2 as SYGVQD (reference sequence). The CDR3 coding sequence is TGCGCCAGCAAAGCTTCATCAGGGGACACTGAAGCTTTCTTT. Translation gives CASKASSGDTEAFF.

V is TRBV9 and J is TRBJ2-7; a possible D gene is TRBD1 (6 bases). The CDR3 length is 12 residues. Trimming left V 0 bases short and J 8 bases short, with 9 bases between. Germline loops: CDR1 SGDLS, CDR2 YYNGEE. CDR3 DNA: TGTGCCAGCAGCGTAGCTGGACAGCAGCAGTACTTC. Amino acid sequence: CASSVAGQQQYF.

The V gene is TRBV19, the J gene TRBJ2-7; D is possibly TRBD2 (6 bases). Trimming cost V 5 bases and J 2 bases, with 19 bases left between them. The CDR3 totals 16 residues. The germline gives CDR1 LNHDA, CDR2 SQIVND (reference sequence). DNA for the CDR3: TGTGCCAGTAGTCAACCCGGCGGGGTATCAGCCTACGAGCAGTACTTC. Amino acid sequence: CASSQPGGVSAYEQYF.

This clone was counted a single time. The rearrangement links TRBV5-1 to TRBJ1-6; D not resolved. Germline V gene data show CDR1 as SGHRS and CDR2 as YFSETQ. V was trimmed by 0 bases and J by 8 bases, leaving 18 bases between them. This CDR3 is 17 amino acids long. The CDR3 region is CASSLVVTELGDSPLHF. Written as DNA, the CDR3 is TGCGCCAGCAGCTTGGTAGTGACGGAGCTCGGAGATTCACCCCTCCACTTT.

The V and J genes are TRBV18 and TRBJ1-3; TRBD1 might be the D (6 bases). The germline V and J ends were trimmed by 4 bases and 3 bases, with 13 bases remaining between them. The CDR3 spans 15 residues. From germline, CDR1 is KGHSH and CDR2 LQKENI. CDR3 sequence (DNA): TGTGCCAGCTCACACCCCGGGACACTTGGAAACACCATATATTTT. It translates to CASSHPGTLGNTIYF.

This chain connects TRBV30 to TRBJ1-1; 7 positions agree with TRBD1. CDR3 length equals 14 residues. Germline CDR1 reads GTSNPN; CDR2 reads SVGIG (reference sequence). CDR3 sequence (DNA): TGTGCGTCGAGGGGGCAGGGAAGGTACACTGAAGCTTTCTTT. Its translation is CASRGQGRYTEAFF.

V gene TRBV6-5 combines with J gene TRBJ1-1; TRBD1 matches at 8 bases. Germline-derived CDR1 and CDR2 are MNHEY and SVGAGI. With V trimmed by 2 bases and J by 5 bases, 1 base remained unmatched. CDR3 length: 13 residues. CDR3 DNA sequence: TGTGCCAGCAGTTACCGACAGGGGACTGAAGCTTTCTTT. This gives the protein CASSYRQGTEAFF.

This clone has only a few counts. The chain employs TRBV27 and TRBJ2-7; D unclear. The CDR3 is 15 residues long. Germline CDR1 reads MNHEY; CDR2 reads SMNVEV (reference sequence). V was pared by 7 bases and J by 0 bases, with 16 bases between. The CDR3 protein is CASTTRGSSSYEQYF. The CDR3 region has the DNA TGTGCCAGCACTACCAGAGGTTCGAGCTCCTACGAGCAGTACTTC.

The chain recombines TRBV6-5 with TRBJ1-4; 10 nucleotides line up with TRBD1. The length of the CDR3 is 15 residues. Germline CDR1 reads MNHEY; CDR2 reads SVGAGI. The V segment lost 6 bases and the J segment 7 bases; nucleotides outside the gene matches: 8. Here the CDR3 reads CASSSAGTGAEKLFF. For the CDR3, the DNA is TGTGCCAGCAGCAGTGCTGGGACAGGGGCTGAAAAACTGTTTTTT.

The V and J genes are TRBV13 and TRBJ2-7; TRBD1 matches 8 bases. Germline V CDR1 and CDR2: PRHDT, FYEKMQ (reference sequence). The junction had 5 bases not matched to a gene; V was cut back by 5 bases and J by 2 bases. This CDR3 contains 14 residues. For the CDR3, the DNA is TGTGCCAGCAGCACACTGGGACAGGCCTACGAGCAGTACTTC. This gives the protein CASSTLGQAYEQYF.

This chain links TRBV6-5 with TRBJ1-1; 8 bases are a match to TRBD1. Germline V gives CDR1 MNHEY, CDR2 SVGAGI. Trimming removed 2 bases from V and 3 bases from J; junction bases left unmatched: 5. This CDR3 is 15 amino acids long. The CDR3 sequence is CASSYHRGADTEAFF. CDR3 DNA: TGTGCCAGCAGTTACCACAGGGGGGCGGACACTGAAGCTTTCTTT.